These 18 T cell receptor beta chains were all obtained from the same sample, sequenced in a study of shared clonotypes between healthy human individuals. CD45RO negativity and positive selection for CCR7 defined naive CD8 cells, a population that excluded terminally differentiated effector memory CD45RA+ cells. Sequenced by immunoSEQ multiplex PCR; TCRdb stores in-frame clones only, minus some. The sample includes 1.5 million to 2.5 million clones, roughly 94% of them seen just once. Sequenced material: naive CD8+ T cells sorted from blood. All receptors derive from a man between 18 and 35 years old in good health.

The chain recombines TRBV6-5 with TRBJ2-1; D is unresolved. The CDR3 is 16 residues long. Germline CDR1 and CDR2: MNHEY and SVGAGI. V shed 0 bases and J shed 4 bases, with 13 bases lying between them. CDR3 sequence (DNA): TGTGCCAGCAGTTACTCATCGTCACCACTGTACAATGAGCAGTTCTTC. The encoded protein is CASSYSSSPLYNEQFF.

Regarding this clone: Additional DNA sequences in this sample encode the identical CDR3. The chain is built from TRBV27 and TRBJ2-1; 8 bases match TRBD1. Germline values: CDR1 MNHEY, CDR2 SMNVEV (reference sequence). V lost 0 bases, J lost 3 bases, and 4 bases stayed unmatched. The CDR3 is 16 amino acids. CDR3 amino acids: CASSLSAGGLYNEQFF. In nucleotides, the CDR3 is TGTGCCAGCAGTTTATCGGCAGGGGGCCTCTACAATGAGCAGTTCTTC.

The chain uses TRBV7-2 and TRBJ1-2, with D uncertain. This CDR3 spans 15 amino acids. The germline V gene has CDR1 SGHTA and CDR2 FQGNSA. V was cut by 1 base and J by 0 bases, with 9 bases left in between. CDR3 bases: TGTGCCAGCAGCTTAGGCGCCGTTTCTAACTATGGCTACACCTTC. Translated: CASSLGAVSNYGYTF.

J is TRBJ1-3 and V is TRBV29-1; 8 nucleotides align to TRBD1. Germline CDR1 reads SQVTM; CDR2 reads ANQGSEA. The CDR3 covers 13 residues. V lost 6 bases and J lost 2; bases outside the gene matches: 3. CDR3 residues: CSVSGGTGNTIYF. As DNA, the CDR3 is TGCAGCGTGTCAGGGGGCACTGGAAACACCATATATTTT.

This chain links TRBV10-1 with TRBJ2-3; D is possibly TRBD2 (5 bases). The CDR3 runs to 15 residues. The V end was cut by 3 bases, the J end by 3 bases, with 13 bases between. The V gene's germline CDR1 is WNHNN and CDR2 SYGVQD (reference sequence). The CDR3 DNA sequence: TGCGCCAGCAGTGACTCGGGGTACGGGACAGATACGCAGTATTTT. Translating gives CASSDSGYGTDTQYF.

With respect to this clone: Distinct nucleotide sequences in the sample also encode this CDR3. This sequence joins TRBV2 and TRBJ2-3, with no clear D. The V and J ends lost 1 base and 4 bases respectively, with 6 bases between them. This CDR3 comprises 13 residues. Germline assignment: CDR1 SNHLY and CDR2 FYNNEI. DNA of the CDR3: TGTGCCAGCAGTGAAGGCCCCGCAGATACGCAGTATTTT. It codes for CASSEGPADTQYF. Full variable domain (rest looked up from reference TRBV2 and TRBJ2-3): EPEVTQTPSHQVTQMGQEVILRCVPISNHLYFYWYRQILGQKVEFLVSFYNNEISEKSEIFDDQFSVERPDGSNFTLKIRSTKLEDSAMYFCASSEGPADTQYFGPGTRLTVL.

Comments on this clone: Other DNA variants within this sample encode the same CDR3. The chain joins TRBV2 to TRBJ2-1; 9 positions agree with TRBD2. Unmatched junction bases numbered 2, after V lost 4 bases and J lost 1 base. CDR3 length: 15 residues. Germline CDR1 reads SNHLY; CDR2 reads FYNNEI. The CDR3 reads CASSGTSGSYNEQFF. In DNA, the CDR3 is TGTGCCAGCAGTGGCACTAGCGGGTCCTACAATGAGCAGTTCTTC. The variable domain in full, with the rest retrieved from reference TRBV2 and TRBJ2-1, is EPEVTQTPSHQVTQMGQEVILRCVPISNHLYFYWYRQILGQKVEFLVSFYNNEISEKSEIFDDQFSVERPDGSNFTLKIRSTKLEDSAMYFCASSGTSGSYNEQFFGPGTRLTVL.

The chain is built from TRBV30 and TRBJ2-1; tentative D call: TRBD1 (5 bases). Between the trimmed V and J ends, which lost 5 bases and 3 bases, there was a span of 8 bases. The CDR3 totals 12 residues. Germline CDR1 reads GTSNPN; CDR2 reads SVGIG (reference sequence). The chain's CDR3 is CAWGRVYNEQFF. In DNA, the CDR3 is TGTGCCTGGGGCAGGGTCTACAATGAGCAGTTCTTC.

The V and J genes are TRBV29-1 and TRBJ2-2, with 7 bases lining up with TRBD1. Germline V CDR1 and CDR2: SQVTM, ANQGSEA. Losses at the gene ends were 4 bases for V and 3 bases for J; bases not matched to a gene: 2. The CDR3 sequence is 13 residues long. The chain's CDR3 is CSVGGQYTGELFF. CDR3 nucleotide sequence: TGCAGCGTTGGGGGACAGTACACCGGGGAGCTGTTTTTT.

The chain employs TRBV11-1 and TRBJ2-7, with D possibly matching TRBD1 (5 bases). The CDR3 extends over 13 amino acids. V was clipped by 1 base and J by 3 bases, with 7 bases between them. Germline V gene sequence: CDR1 SGHAT, CDR2 FQDESV (reference sequence). The CDR3 loop is CASSLGGNYEQYF. CDR3 nucleotide sequence: TGTGCCAGCAGCTTAGGGGGCAACTACGAGCAGTACTTC.

This clone was seen only once. This chain connects TRBV6-5 to TRBJ2-5; tentative D call: TRBD1 (5 bases). Germline lookup yields CDR1 MNHEY and CDR2 SVGAGI. The CDR3 spans 13 residues. V gave up 8 bases and J gave up 1 base, with 11 bases separating them. The CDR3 is CASRDSVQETQYF. The DNA of the CDR3 is TGTGCCAGCCGTGACAGTGTCCAAGAGACCCAGTACTTC.

The chain carries TRBV10-3 and TRBJ2-7; D is possibly TRBD1 (6 bases). The CDR3 is 12 amino acids. The V end lost 8 bases, the J end lost 2 bases, and 10 bases lay between the germline ends. Germline CDR1 ENHRY, CDR2 SYGVKD. Here the CDR3 DNA reads TGTGCCATCGAAACAGGGACCTACGAGCAGTACTTC. It translates to CAIETGTYEQYF.

The chain carries TRBV7-3 and TRBJ2-1, with D hard to call. This CDR3 is built from 15 residues. The ends were cut back, 1 base at V and 5 bases at J, with 12 bases in the middle. CDR1 and CDR2 from the germline V gene are SGHTA and FQGTGA. This CDR3 reads CASSLNGLYHNEQFF. The DNA of the CDR3 is TGTGCCAGCAGCTTAAACGGGCTATATCACAATGAGCAGTTCTTC.

The rearrangement joins TRBV27 to TRBJ2-3; the match to TRBD1 covers 7 bases. The V and J ends lost 5 bases and 2 bases, in that order; junction bases with no gene match: 10. The CDR3 has 16 amino acids. Germline CDR1 and CDR2: MNHEY and SMNVEV (reference sequence). The CDR3 DNA reads as TGTGCCAGCAGTCCCTATACAGGGGCGTCCACAGATACGCAGTATTTT. Translation: CASSPYTGASTDTQYF.

The V and J genes are TRBV28 and TRBJ2-7; 7 bases line up with TRBD2. The V gene's germline CDR1 is MDHEN and CDR2 SYDVKM. CDR3 length equals 15 residues. V shed 4 bases and J 3 bases; nucleotides not matched to a gene: 9. For the CDR3, the DNA is TGTGCCAGCAGTTACTGGGGGGGGAGGTTCTACGAGCAGTACTTC. Translating it yields CASSYWGGRFYEQYF.

The rearrangement links TRBV5-1 to TRBJ2-1; D call uncertain. CDR3 length: 11 residues. Trimming left V 1 base short and J 9 bases short, with 5 bases between. CDR1 is SGHRS, CDR2 YFSETQ, per germline. CDR3 nucleotide sequence: TGCGCCAGCAGCTTGCCGGGTGAGCAGTTCTTC. This gives the protein CASSLPGEQFF.

V and J are TRBV4-1 and TRBJ2-7, with 10 bases aligning to TRBD2. V dropped 0 bases and J dropped 4; count of bases not matched to a gene: 12. Germline V gene sequence: CDR1 MGHRA, CDR2 YSYEKL. The CDR3 length is 18 residues. The CDR3 loop reads CASSQESVEAGGHYEQYF. Here the CDR3 DNA reads TGCGCCAGCAGCCAAGAGTCGGTAGAAGCGGGGGGGCATTACGAGCAGTACTTC.

The chain couples TRBV27 to TRBJ2-7, with 7 positions matching TRBD2. Trimming at V came to 6 bases and at J to 3 bases, leaving 8 bases not matched to a gene. CDR1 is MNHEY, CDR2 SMNVEV, per germline (reference sequence). This CDR3 has 14 residues. CDR3 DNA: TGTGCCAGCAGGCTGGGGGGGATCAACTACGAGCAGTACTTC. It yields the protein CASRLGGINYEQYF.